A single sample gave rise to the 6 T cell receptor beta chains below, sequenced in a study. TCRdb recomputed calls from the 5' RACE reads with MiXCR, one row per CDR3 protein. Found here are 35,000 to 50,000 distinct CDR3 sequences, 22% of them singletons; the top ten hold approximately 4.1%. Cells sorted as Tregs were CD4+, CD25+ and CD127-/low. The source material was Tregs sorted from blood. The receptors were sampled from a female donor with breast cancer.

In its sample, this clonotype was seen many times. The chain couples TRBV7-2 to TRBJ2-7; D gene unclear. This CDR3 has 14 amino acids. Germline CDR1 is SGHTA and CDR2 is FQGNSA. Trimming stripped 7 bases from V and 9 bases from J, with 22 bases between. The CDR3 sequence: CASTQTVSATGQYF. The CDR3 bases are TGTGCCAGCACCCAGACCGTGTCGGCAACGGGGCAGTACTTC.

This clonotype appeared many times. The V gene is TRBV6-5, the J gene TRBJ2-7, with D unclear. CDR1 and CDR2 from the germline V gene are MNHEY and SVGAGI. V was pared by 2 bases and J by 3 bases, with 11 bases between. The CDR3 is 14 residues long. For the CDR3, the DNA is TGTGCCAGCAGTTACAGGTTAGACGGCTACGAGCAGTACTTC. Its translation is CASSYRLDGYEQYF.

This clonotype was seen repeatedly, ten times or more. Here the CDR3 DNA reads TGTGCCAGCAGTTTAAATCACTACTACGAGCAGTACTTC. Amino acids: CASSLNHYYEQYF. The chain carries TRBV12-3 or TRBV12-4 and TRBJ2-7; no reliable D call. The CDR3 is 13 residues long. The V end lost 2 bases, the J end lost 3 bases, and 8 bases lay between the germline ends.

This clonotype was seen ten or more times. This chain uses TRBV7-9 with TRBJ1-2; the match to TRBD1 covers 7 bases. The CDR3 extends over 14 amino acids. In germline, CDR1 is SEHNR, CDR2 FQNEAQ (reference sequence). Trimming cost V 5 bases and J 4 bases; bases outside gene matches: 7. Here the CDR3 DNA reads TGTGCCAGCAGCCCGGAACAGGGGACCTATGGCTACACCTTC. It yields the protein CASSPEQGTYGYTF.

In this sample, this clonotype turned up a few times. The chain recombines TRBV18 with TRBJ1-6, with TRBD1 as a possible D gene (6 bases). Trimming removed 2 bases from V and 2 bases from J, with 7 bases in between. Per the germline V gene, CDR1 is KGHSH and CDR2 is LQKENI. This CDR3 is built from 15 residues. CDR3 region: CASSPTGTYNSPLHF. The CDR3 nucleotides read TGTGCCAGCTCACCAACAGGGACCTATAATTCACCCCTCCACTTT.

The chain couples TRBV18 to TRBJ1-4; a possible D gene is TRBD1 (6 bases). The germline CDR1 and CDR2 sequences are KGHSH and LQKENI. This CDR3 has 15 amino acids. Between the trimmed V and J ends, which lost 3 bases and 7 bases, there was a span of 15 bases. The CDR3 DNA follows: TGTGCCAGCTCACCTGGACAGACCGTCGGTGAAAAACTGTTTTTT. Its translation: CASSPGQTVGEKLFF.